A selection of T cell receptor beta chains follows, all from one sample in a study of blood T cell repertoires in COVID-19. Some clones are missing from TCRdb's copy, which holds only in-frame ones; the method was immunoSEQ multiplex PCR. The sample has about 380,000 clones, around 89% seen once. Sequenced material: peripheral blood. Receptors were obtained from a middle-aged man with acute or convalescent COVID-19. The CDR3 runs from the conserved cysteine through the conserved F or W. The D gene is left open where the match is weak. Some rows mark clone size as missing; the rest say once, few, many or name a class of expanded clone.

>TRBJ2-7|few|TRBD1|TRBV7-9
CASSLHGTGPYEQYF
TGTGCCAGCAGCTTACACGGGACAGGGCCGTACGAGCAGTACTTC
>TRBJ1-3|.|.|TRBV24-1
CATSDLLPGNQDNNSGNTIYF
TGTGCCACCAGTGATTTGCTCCCAGGGAATCAAGATAATAACTCTGGAAACACCATATATTTT
>TRBJ2-1|.|TRBD2|TRBV24-1
CATGTSRNEQFF
TGTGCCACTGGGACTAGCCGCAATGAGCAGTTCTTC
>TRBJ1-2|.|TRBD1|TRBV7-9
CASSPGGGYGYTF
TGTGCCAGCAGCCCAGGGGGCGGCTATGGCTACACCTTC
>TRBJ2-7|once|TRBD1|TRBV12-5
CASGSSYGQGVREQYF
TGTGCTAGTGGTTCCTCCTATGGACAGGGGGTTCGCGAGCAGTACTTC
>TRBJ1-2|.|.|TRBV7-6
CASSPGGPYGYTF
TGTGCCAGCAGCCCGGGGGGGCCCTATGGCTACACCTTC
>TRBJ1-4|.|.|TRBV19
CASSIRLRGNPFMDEKLFF
TGTGCCAGTAGTATCCGCCTACGAGGGAATCCATTCATGGATGAAAAACTGTTTTTT
>TRBJ1-3|few|TRBD1|TRBV9
CASSPSPGTGSGNTIYF
TGTGCCAGCAGCCCTAGTCCCGGGACAGGGTCTGGAAACACCATATATTTT
>TRBJ2-1|.|TRBD2|TRBV28
CASSLLLGGSSYNEQFF
TGTGCCAGCAGTTTATTGCTGGGGGGGAGCTCCTACAATGAGCAGTTCTTC
>TRBJ1-2|.|.|TRBV7-9
CASSLGGGNYGYTF
TGTGCCAGCAGCTTGGGGGGAGGGAACTATGGCTACACCTTC
>TRBJ2-5|.|.|TRBV9
CASSVASRGGETQYF
TGTGCCAGCAGCGTAGCTTCTAGGGGTGGAGAGACCCAGTACTTC
>TRBJ1-6|.|.|TRBV11-2
CASSQESSYNSPLHF
TGTGCCAGCAGCCAAGAGAGCTCCTATAATTCACCCCTCCACTTT
>TRBJ1-1|.|TRBD1|TRBV19
CASSPGQGDTEAFF
TGTGCCAGTAGCCCGGGACAGGGGGACACTGAAGCTTTCTTT
>TRBJ2-4|.|TRBD2|TRBV7-2
CASSSLLGGGQNIQYF
TGTGCCAGCAGCTCCCTCCTCGGGGGGGGCCAAAACATTCAGTACTTC
>TRBJ2-1|once|.|TRBV12-3/TRBV12-4
CASSFAENNEQFF
TGTGCCAGCAGTTTCGCGGAAAACAATGAGCAGTTCTTC
>TRBJ1-4|.|TRBD1|TRBV7-8
CASSYGQGLTNEKLFF
TGTGCCAGCAGCTACGGACAGGGCTTGACTAATGAAAAACTGTTTTTT
>TRBJ2-7|.|.|TRBV6-5
CASSPQGQNEQYF
TGTGCCAGCAGTCCGCAGGGACAAAACGAGCAGTACTTC
>TRBJ2-3|.|TRBD2|TRBV2
CASSYQPGLAGSDTQYF
TGTGCCAGCAGTTATCAGCCAGGACTAGCGGGATCAGATACGCAGTATTTT
>TRBJ2-4|.|.|TRBV6-2/TRBV6-3
CASSYSVSDIQYF
TGTGCCAGCAGTTACTCTGTGAGTGACATTCAGTACTTC
>TRBJ2-5|few|.|TRBV21-1
CASSTIGAGGKTQYF
TGTGCCAGCAGCACTATCGGCGCAGGGGGGAAGACCCAGTACTTC
>TRBJ2-7|.|.|TRBV27
CASGGGQPYEQYF
TGTGCCAGCGGAGGGGGCCAACCCTACGAGCAGTACTTC
>TRBJ2-1|.|TRBD2|TRBV6-4
CASSEQWRESDEQFF
TGTGCCAGCAGTGAACAGTGGCGGGAGAGCGATGAGCAGTTCTTC
>TRBJ1-1|.|.|TRBV27
CASSVHSRGAGTEAFF
TGTGCCAGCAGCGTTCACTCGCGGGGGGCTGGCACTGAAGCTTTCTTT
>TRBJ1-1|few|.|TRBV7-8
CASSLDRTNTEAFF
TGTGCCAGCAGCTTGGACAGAACGAACACTGAAGCTTTCTTT
>TRBJ1-2|.|.|TRBV29-1
CSVVGENYGYTF
TGCAGCGTAGTAGGAGAAAACTATGGCTACACCTTC
>TRBJ2-1|.|.|TRBV7-2
CASSATRYGEQFF
TGTGCCAGCAGCGCAACTAGATATGGTGAGCAGTTCTTC
>TRBJ2-3|.|.|TRBV24-1
CATANTDTQYF
TGTGCCACCGCTAACACAGATACGCAGTATTTT
>TRBJ2-7|.|.|TRBV6-6
CASSYPVEGGEQYF
TGTGCCAGCAGTTACCCGGTTGAGGGAGGCGAGCAGTACTTC
>TRBJ1-2|once|TRBD1|TRBV2
CASRPGPGTAYGYTF
TGTGCCAGCAGACCGGGACCGGGGACAGCCTATGGCTACACCTTC